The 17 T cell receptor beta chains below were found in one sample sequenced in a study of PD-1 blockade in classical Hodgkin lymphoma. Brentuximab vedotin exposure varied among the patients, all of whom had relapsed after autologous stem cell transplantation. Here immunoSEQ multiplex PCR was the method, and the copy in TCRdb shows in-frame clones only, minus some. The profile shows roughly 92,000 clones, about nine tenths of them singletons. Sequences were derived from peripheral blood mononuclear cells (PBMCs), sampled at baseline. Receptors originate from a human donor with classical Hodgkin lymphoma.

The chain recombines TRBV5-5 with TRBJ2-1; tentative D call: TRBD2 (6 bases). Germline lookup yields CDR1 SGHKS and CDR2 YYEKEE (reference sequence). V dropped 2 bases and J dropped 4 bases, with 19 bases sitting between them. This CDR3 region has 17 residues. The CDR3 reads CASSFSGTVADYNEQFF. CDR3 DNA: TGTGCCAGCAGCTTCTCTGGGACCGTAGCGGATTACAATGAGCAGTTCTTC. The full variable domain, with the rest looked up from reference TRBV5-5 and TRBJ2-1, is DAGVTQSPTHLIKTRGQQVTLRCSPISGHKSVSWYQQVLGQGPQFIFQYYEKEERGRGNFPDRFSARQFPNYSSELNVNALLLGDSALYLCASSFSGTVADYNEQFFGPGTRLTVL.

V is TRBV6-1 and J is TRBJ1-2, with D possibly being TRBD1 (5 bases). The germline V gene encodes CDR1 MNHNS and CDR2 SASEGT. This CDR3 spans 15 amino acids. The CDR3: CAGGGWPTQNYGYTF. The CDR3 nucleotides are TGTGCGGGTGGGGGGTGGCCTACACAGAACTATGGCTACACCTTC.

Here the CDR3 DNA reads TGTGCCAGCAGTTACTATCCAGGGGACTACGAGCAGTACTTC. Amino acids: CASSYYPGDYEQYF. This sequence joins TRBV6-5 and TRBJ2-7; weak D call: TRBD1 (6 bases). The length of the CDR3 is 14 residues. Germline V CDR1 and CDR2: MNHEY, SVGAGI. Trimming took 1 base from V and 3 from J, leaving 10 bases between them.

CDR3 sequence: CASSLSGQYLIYEQYF. CDR3 coding DNA: TGTGCCAGCAGCTTGTCGGGACAATACTTGATCTACGAGCAGTACTTC. The chain carries TRBV5-6 and TRBJ2-7; TRBD1 might be the D (6 bases). The CDR3 has 16 amino acids. Germline V lookup: CDR1 SGHDT, CDR2 YYEEEE. Trimming removed 1 base at V and 3 bases at J, with 17 bases between.

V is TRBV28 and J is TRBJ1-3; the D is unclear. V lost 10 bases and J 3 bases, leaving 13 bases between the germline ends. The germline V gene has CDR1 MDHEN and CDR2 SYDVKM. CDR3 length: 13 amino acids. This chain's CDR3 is CATSMSSGNTIYF. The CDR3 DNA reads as TGTGCCACCAGCATGAGTAGTGGAAACACCATATATTTT.

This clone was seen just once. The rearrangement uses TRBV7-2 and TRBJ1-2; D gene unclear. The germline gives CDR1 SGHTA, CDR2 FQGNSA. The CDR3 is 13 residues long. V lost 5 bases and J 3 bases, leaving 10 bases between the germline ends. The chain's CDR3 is CASSAPRDYGYTF. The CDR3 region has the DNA TGTGCCAGCAGCGCTCCACGGGACTATGGCTACACCTTC.

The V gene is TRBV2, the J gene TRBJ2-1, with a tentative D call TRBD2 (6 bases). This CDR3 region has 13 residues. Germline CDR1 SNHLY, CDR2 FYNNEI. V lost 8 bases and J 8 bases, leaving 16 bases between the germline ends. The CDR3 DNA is TGTGCCAGCCGACTAGATATAGGAGATGAGCAGTTCTTC. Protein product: CASRLDIGDEQFF.

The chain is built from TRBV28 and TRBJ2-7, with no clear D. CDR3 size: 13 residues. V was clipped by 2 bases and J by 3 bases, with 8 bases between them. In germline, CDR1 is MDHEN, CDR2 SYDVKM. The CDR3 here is CASSLRVDYEQYF. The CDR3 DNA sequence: TGTGCCAGCAGTTTAAGGGTTGACTACGAGCAGTACTTC.

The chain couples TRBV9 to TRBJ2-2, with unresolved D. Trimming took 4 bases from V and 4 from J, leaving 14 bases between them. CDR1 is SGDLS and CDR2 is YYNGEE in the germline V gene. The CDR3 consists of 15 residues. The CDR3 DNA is TGTGCCAGCAGCATCACAAGTTCCCTCACCGGGGAGCTGTTTTTT. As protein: CASSITSSLTGELFF.

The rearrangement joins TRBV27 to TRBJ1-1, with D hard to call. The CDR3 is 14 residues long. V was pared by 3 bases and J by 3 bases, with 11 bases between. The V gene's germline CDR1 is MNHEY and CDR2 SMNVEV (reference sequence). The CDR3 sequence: CASSLGRPYTEAFF. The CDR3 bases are TGTGCCAGCAGTTTGGGGAGGCCCTACACTGAAGCTTTCTTT.

In DNA, the CDR3 is TGTGCCAGCAGCCGACCGGGACTATTAAGGGGACAAGAGACCCAGTACTTC. Translation gives CASSRPGLLRGQETQYF. The rearrangement uses TRBV14 and TRBJ2-5; 7 bases agree with TRBD2. Germline V gene sequence: CDR1 SGHDN, CDR2 FVKESK. V was pared by 4 bases and J by 2 bases, with 13 bases of the junction left unmatched. CDR3 length: 17 residues.

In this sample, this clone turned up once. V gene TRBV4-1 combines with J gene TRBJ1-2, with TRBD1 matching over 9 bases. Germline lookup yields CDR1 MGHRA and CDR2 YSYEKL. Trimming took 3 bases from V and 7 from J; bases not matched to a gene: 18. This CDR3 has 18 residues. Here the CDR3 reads CASSQSPGQGLSRGGYTF. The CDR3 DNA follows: TGCGCCAGCAGCCAGTCACCGGGACAGGGATTGTCTCGTGGTGGCTACACCTTC.

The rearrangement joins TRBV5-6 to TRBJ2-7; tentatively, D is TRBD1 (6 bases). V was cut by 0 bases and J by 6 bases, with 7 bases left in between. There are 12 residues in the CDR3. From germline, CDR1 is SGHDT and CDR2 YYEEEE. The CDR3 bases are TGTGCCAGCAGCTTGGGAGGGGGCGAGCAGTACTTC. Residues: CASSLGGGEQYF.

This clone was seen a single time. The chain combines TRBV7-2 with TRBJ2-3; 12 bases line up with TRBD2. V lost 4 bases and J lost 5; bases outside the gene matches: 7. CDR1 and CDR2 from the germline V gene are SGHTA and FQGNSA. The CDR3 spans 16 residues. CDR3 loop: CASSSRLAGVEDTQYF. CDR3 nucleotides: TGTGCCAGCAGCTCAAGACTAGCGGGAGTGGAAGATACGCAGTATTTT.

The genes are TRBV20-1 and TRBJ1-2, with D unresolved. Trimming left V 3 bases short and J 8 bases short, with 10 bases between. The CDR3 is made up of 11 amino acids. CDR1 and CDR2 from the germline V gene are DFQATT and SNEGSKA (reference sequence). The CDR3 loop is CSARYGRGYTF. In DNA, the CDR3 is TGCAGTGCTAGGTATGGGAGAGGCTACACCTTC.

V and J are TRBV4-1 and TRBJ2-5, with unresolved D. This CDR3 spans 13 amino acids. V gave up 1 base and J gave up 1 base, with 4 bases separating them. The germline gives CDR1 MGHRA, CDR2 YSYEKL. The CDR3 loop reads CASSQGGQETQYF. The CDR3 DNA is TGCGCCAGCAGCCAAGGTGGCCAAGAGACCCAGTACTTC.

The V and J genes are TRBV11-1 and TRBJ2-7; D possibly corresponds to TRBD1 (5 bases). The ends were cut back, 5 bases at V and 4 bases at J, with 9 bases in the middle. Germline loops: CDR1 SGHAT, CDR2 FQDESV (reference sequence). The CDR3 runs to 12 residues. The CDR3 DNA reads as TGTGCCAGCAGCCCCGACAGTTACGAGCAGTACTTC. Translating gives CASSPDSYEQYF. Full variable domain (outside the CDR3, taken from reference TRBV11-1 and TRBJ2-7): EAEVAQSPRYKITEKSQAVAFWCDPISGHATLYWYRQILGQGPELLVQFQDESVVDDSQLPKDRFSAERLKGVDSTLKIQPAELGDSAMYLCASSPDSYEQYFGPGTRLTVT.